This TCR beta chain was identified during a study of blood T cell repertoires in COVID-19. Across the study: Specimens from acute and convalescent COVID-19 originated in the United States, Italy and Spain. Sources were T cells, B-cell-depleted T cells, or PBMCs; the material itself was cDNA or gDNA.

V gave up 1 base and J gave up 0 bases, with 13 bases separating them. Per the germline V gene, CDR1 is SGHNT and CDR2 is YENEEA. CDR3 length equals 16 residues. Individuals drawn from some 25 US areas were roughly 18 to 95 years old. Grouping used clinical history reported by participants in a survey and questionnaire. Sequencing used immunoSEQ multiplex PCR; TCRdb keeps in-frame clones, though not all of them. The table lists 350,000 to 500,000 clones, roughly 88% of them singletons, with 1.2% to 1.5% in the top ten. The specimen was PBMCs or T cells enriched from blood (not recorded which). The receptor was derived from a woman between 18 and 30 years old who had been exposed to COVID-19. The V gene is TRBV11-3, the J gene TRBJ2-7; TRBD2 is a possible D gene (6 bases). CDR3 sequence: CASSLVPGLDSYEQYF. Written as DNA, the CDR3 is TGTGCCAGCAGCTTAGTCCCGGGACTCGACTCCTACGAGCAGTACTTC.